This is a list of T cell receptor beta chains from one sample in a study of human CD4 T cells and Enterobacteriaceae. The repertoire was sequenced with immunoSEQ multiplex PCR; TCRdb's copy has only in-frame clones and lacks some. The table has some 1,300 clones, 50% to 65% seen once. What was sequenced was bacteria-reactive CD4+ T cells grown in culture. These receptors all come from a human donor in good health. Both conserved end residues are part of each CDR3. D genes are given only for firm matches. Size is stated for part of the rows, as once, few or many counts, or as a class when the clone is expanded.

TGTGCCAGCTCACCTAGCGGGAGCTCCTACGAGCAGTACTTC | CASSPSGSSYEQYF | TRBD2 | TRBV18 | . | TRBJ2-7
TGTGCCAGCAGGGGACTAGTATCCAATGAGCAGTTCTTC | CASRGLVSNEQFF | TRBD2 | TRBV4-2 | . | TRBJ2-1
TGTGCCAGCTCACCACCCCAGACCTACGAGCAGTACTTC | CASSPPQTYEQYF | . | TRBV18 | . | TRBJ2-7
TGTGCCAGCAGCGCCTCAGCGGACGGGAGTATTCAGACCCAGTACTTC | CASSASADGSIQTQYF | . | TRBV9 | . | TRBJ2-5
TGTGCCAGCAGTGCCGGGACTAGCGGCTACGAGCAGTACTTC | CASSAGTSGYEQYF | TRBD2 | TRBV6-7 | . | TRBJ2-7
TGTGCCAGCAGCCCGCCCTCTGGAAACACCATATATTTT | CASSPPSGNTIYF | . | TRBV9 | few | TRBJ1-3
TGTGCCAGCAGGTCTCAGACAGGGCCCTATGGCTACACCTTC | CASRSQTGPYGYTF | TRBD1 | TRBV6-6 | . | TRBJ1-2
TGTGCCAGCAAGCATAGCGGGGGCCCCAGGGAGCAGTTCTTC | CASKHSGGPREQFF | TRBD2 | TRBV6-4 | . | TRBJ2-1
TGTGCCAGCAGCTCGCTAGCGGGAGGGCCTCAGCGGCAGTTCTTC | CASSSLAGGPQRQFF | TRBD2 | TRBV11-3 | once | TRBJ2-1
TGTGCCAGCAGCCAGACAGGGCGTGATCAGCCCCAGCATTTT | CASSQTGRDQPQHF | TRBD1 | TRBV25-1 | few | TRBJ1-5
TGCGCCAGCAGCCAAGATGCGGCAGAACCTAACAATGAGCAGTTCTTC | CASSQDAAEPNNEQFF | . | TRBV4-1 | once | TRBJ2-1
TGTGCCAGCAGCTCGGGGAGTTCTAACTATGGCTACACCTTC | CASSSGSSNYGYTF | . | TRBV11-2 | hyperexpanded | TRBJ1-2
TGCGCCAGCAGCTTAGGATCCTCTGGGGCCAACGTCCTGACTTTC | CASSLGSSGANVLTF | . | TRBV5-1 | . | TRBJ2-6
TGCGCCAGCAGCCCGGGGACAGGGGGCGACGAGCAGTACTTC | CASSPGTGGDEQYF | TRBD1 | TRBV5-1 | medium-sized | TRBJ2-7
TGTGCCAGCAGTTCCGGACAGGGGGACTTCTACGAGCAGTACTTC | CASSSGQGDFYEQYF | TRBD1 | TRBV5-4 | few | TRBJ2-7
TGTGCCAGCAGCTTAAAGTCAGGGAGCTCCTACAATGAGCAGTTCTTC | CASSLKSGSSYNEQFF | . | TRBV7-3 | . | TRBJ2-1
TGTGCCAGCAGCCTGTTCACGGGGGAGGGCGGGGCAGGAGATACGCAGTATTTT | CASSLFTGEGGAGDTQYF | TRBD2 | TRBV5-6 | . | TRBJ2-3
TGTGCCAGCAGCGGAGGCTCTGGAAACACCATATATTTT | CASSGGSGNTIYF | . | TRBV11-2 | . | TRBJ1-3
TGTGCCAGCAGTGAGAATGGACTTCGCCGGAACACTGAAGCTTTCTTT | CASSENGLRRNTEAFF | . | TRBV6-1 | . | TRBJ1-1
TGTGCCAGCAGATCGGGGGATCAGCCCCAGCATTTT | CASRSGDQPQHF | . | TRBV28 | few | TRBJ1-5
TGCGCCAGCAGCTTAGGGCTAGCGAGCAACGAGCAGTTCTTC | CASSLGLASNEQFF | . | TRBV5-1 | . | TRBJ2-1
TGTGCCAGCAGCGGATACCAAAAGGGGACTGAAGCTTTCTTT | CASSGYQKGTEAFF | . | TRBV9 | once | TRBJ1-1
TGTGCCAGCAGGTCGGGACAGAGCCAAGAGACCCAGTACTTC | CASRSGQSQETQYF | TRBD1 | TRBV28 | . | TRBJ2-5
TGTGCCAGCATCCTACTTGGGCTAGCGGCCGCGGGGGAGCAGTACTTC | CASILLGLAAAGEQYF | TRBD2 | TRBV7-3 | . | TRBJ2-7
TGTGCCAGCAGTTTGTCTGTGGGATACAATCAGCCCCAGCATTTT | CASSLSVGYNQPQHF | . | TRBV28 | . | TRBJ1-5
TGTGCCAGCAGCTCGGGGAGTTCTAACTATGGCTACACCTTC | CASSSGSSNYGYTF | . | TRBV5-8 | . | TRBJ1-2
TGTGCCAGCAGCCCTACTAGCGGGAGTAGTGTGGGGCAGTACTTC | CASSPTSGSSVGQYF | TRBD2 | TRBV7-3 | . | TRBJ2-5
TGCGCCAGCAGCTTGGAGGGACTAGGGGGCGAGCAGTACTTC | CASSLEGLGGEQYF | TRBD2 | TRBV5-1 | few | TRBJ2-7
TGTGCCAGCACCTCCGGACGGAGCACAGATACGCAGTATTTT | CASTSGRSTDTQYF | . | TRBV7-9 | few | TRBJ2-3
TGTGCCAGCAGTGGGCTAGCGGGGCCCCAAGAGACCCAGTACTTC | CASSGLAGPQETQYF | TRBD2 | TRBV2 | . | TRBJ2-5
TGTGCCAGTAGTATTCCCGGACTGACCTATGGCTACACCTTC | CASSIPGLTYGYTF | . | TRBV19 | few | TRBJ1-2
TGCGCCAGCAGTTCCGACAAGAACACTGAAGCTTTCTTT | CASSSDKNTEAFF | . | TRBV10-1 | . | TRBJ1-1
TGTGCCAGCAGCTTGATGTCTAGCGGGAGGGACTACAATGAGCAGTTCTTC | CASSLMSSGRDYNEQFF | TRBD2 | TRBV5-6 | . | TRBJ2-1
TGTGCCAGCAGCCCTACGACAGGGGGCGGTGGCTACACCTTC | CASSPTTGGGGYTF | TRBD1 | TRBV9 | . | TRBJ1-2
TGTGCCAGTCCCCAAGGAGGGGGACAGGAGAATCAGCCCCAGCATTTT | CASPQGGGQENQPQHF | . | TRBV21-1 | . | TRBJ1-5
TGTGCCAGCGGTTTTGGTATTATGGGTGATCCCCACGAGCAGTACTTC | CASGFGIMGDPHEQYF | . | TRBV5-4 | . | TRBJ2-7
TGTGCCAGCAGCAGTCTTAGACAACGCAATGAGCAGTTCTTC | CASSSLRQRNEQFF | . | TRBV6-1 | . | TRBJ2-1
TGTGCCAGCAGCCCCGGACAGGGGATCACCGGGGAGCTGTTTTTT | CASSPGQGITGELFF | TRBD1 | TRBV7-9 | . | TRBJ2-2
TGTGCCAGCAGCTTAGCGGGACAGGGTATCGGCATTCAGTACTTC | CASSLAGQGIGIQYF | TRBD1 | TRBV7-3 | . | TRBJ2-4